These T cell receptor beta chains were read from a single sample in a study of CD8 T cells in Susac syndrome. TCRdb reanalysed the immunoSEQ multiplex PCR reads using MiXCR and keeps one entry per CDR3 protein. The table includes around 130,000 distinct CDR3 sequences, roughly 80% detected once. Sequencing was done on a sample of CD8+ T cells from PBMCs. Receptors originate from a human donor with multiple sclerosis. Each CDR3 is given with its conserved first and last residue. The order of the fields is clone size, CDR3 length, V gene, D gene, J gene, CDR3 protein, CDR3 DNA. D genes are given only for firm matches. For some rows the clone size is stated as once, few or many, or as a class when expanded; others skip it.

clone size: -; CDR3 length: 16; V gene: TRBV4-1; D gene: TRBD1; J gene: TRBJ2-7; CDR3 protein: CASAPSRQGAGYEQYF; CDR3 DNA: TGCGCCAGCGCGCCCTCGAGACAGGGAGCCGGCTACGAGCAGTACTTC
clone size: few; CDR3 length: 12; V gene: TRBV4-1; D gene: -; J gene: TRBJ2-7; CDR3 protein: CASSHESYEQYF; CDR3 DNA: TGCGCCAGCAGCCATGAGAGCTACGAGCAGTACTTC
clone size: -; CDR3 length: 13; V gene: TRBV11-2; D gene: -; J gene: TRBJ2-2; CDR3 protein: CASSLAPTGELFF; CDR3 DNA: TGTGCCAGCAGCTTAGCACCGACCGGGGAGCTGTTTTTT
clone size: -; CDR3 length: 16; V gene: TRBV6-1; D gene: -; J gene: TRBJ1-1; CDR3 protein: CASSQAPGFMNTEAFF; CDR3 DNA: TGTGCCAGCAGTCAAGCCCCGGGGTTCATGAACACTGAAGCTTTCTTT
clone size: once; CDR3 length: 17; V gene: TRBV4-1; D gene: TRBD2; J gene: TRBJ2-5; CDR3 protein: CASSQEAVGGAQETQYF; CDR3 DNA: TGCGCCAGCAGCCAAGAGGCGGTCGGGGGGGCCCAAGAGACCCAGTACTTC
clone size: -; CDR3 length: 15; V gene: TRBV19; D gene: -; J gene: TRBJ2-2; CDR3 protein: CASSSWTENTGELFF; CDR3 DNA: TGTGCCAGTAGTTCTTGGACGGAGAACACCGGGGAGCTGTTTTTT
clone size: -; CDR3 length: 14; V gene: TRBV2; D gene: -; J gene: TRBJ1-4; CDR3 protein: CASSEGKGGEKLFF; CDR3 DNA: TGTGCCAGCAGTGAAGGGAAGGGAGGAGAAAAACTGTTTTTT
clone size: -; CDR3 length: 14; V gene: TRBV5-4; D gene: -; J gene: TRBJ1-1; CDR3 protein: CASRFRGGGAEAFF; CDR3 DNA: TGTGCCAGCAGGTTCAGGGGTGGTGGGGCTGAAGCTTTCTTT
clone size: -; CDR3 length: 15; V gene: TRBV24-1; D gene: TRBD1; J gene: TRBJ2-2; CDR3 protein: CATSDRRGTGGELFF; CDR3 DNA: TGTGCCACCAGTGATCGCAGGGGGACCGGCGGGGAGCTGTTTTTT
clone size: -; CDR3 length: 16; V gene: TRBV5-1; D gene: -; J gene: TRBJ2-1; CDR3 protein: CASRPIGGTPYNEQFF; CDR3 DNA: TGCGCCAGCAGACCCATAGGGGGGACACCTTACAATGAGCAGTTCTTC
clone size: -; CDR3 length: 14; V gene: TRBV30; D gene: -; J gene: TRBJ1-1; CDR3 protein: CAWDTVEGNTEAFF; CDR3 DNA: TGTGCCTGGGACACGGTGGAAGGAAACACTGAAGCTTTCTTT
clone size: -; CDR3 length: 17; V gene: TRBV3-1; D gene: TRBD2; J gene: TRBJ2-2; CDR3 protein: CASSQGHWTSETGELFF; CDR3 DNA: TGTGCCAGCAGCCAAGGGCATTGGACTAGCGAGACCGGGGAGCTGTTTTTT
clone size: few; CDR3 length: 13; V gene: TRBV29-1; D gene: -; J gene: TRBJ2-7; CDR3 protein: CSVGAGLGYEQYF; CDR3 DNA: TGCAGCGTTGGGGCAGGGCTGGGCTACGAGCAGTACTTC
clone size: -; CDR3 length: 13; V gene: TRBV5-4; D gene: TRBD1; J gene: TRBJ2-4; CDR3 protein: CASSSDRGNIQYF; CDR3 DNA: TGTGCCAGCAGCTCGGACAGGGGGAACATTCAGTACTTC
clone size: -; CDR3 length: 12; V gene: TRBV27; D gene: -; J gene: TRBJ2-7; CDR3 protein: CASRGDGYEQYF; CDR3 DNA: TGTGCCAGCAGGGGGGACGGCTACGAGCAGTACTTC
clone size: -; CDR3 length: 14; V gene: TRBV7-9; D gene: -; J gene: TRBJ1-1; CDR3 protein: CASSLEGGEAEAFF; CDR3 DNA: TGTGCCAGCAGCTTAGAAGGGGGAGAAGCTGAAGCTTTCTTT
clone size: -; CDR3 length: 17; V gene: TRBV14; D gene: -; J gene: TRBJ2-2; CDR3 protein: CASSQIYVGASTGELFF; CDR3 DNA: TGTGCCAGCAGCCAAATATACGTGGGAGCGAGCACCGGGGAGCTGTTTTTT
clone size: -; CDR3 length: 15; V gene: TRBV7-2; D gene: -; J gene: TRBJ2-3; CDR3 protein: CASSFPTGPTDAQYF; CDR3 DNA: TGTGCCAGCAGCTTTCCTACCGGCCCCACAGATGCGCAGTATTTT
clone size: -; CDR3 length: 14; V gene: TRBV4-1; D gene: -; J gene: TRBJ2-5; CDR3 protein: CASSQVYTQETQYF; CDR3 DNA: TGCGCCAGCAGCCAAGTTTACACACAAGAGACCCAGTACTTC
clone size: -; CDR3 length: 20; V gene: TRBV20-1; D gene: TRBD2; J gene: TRBJ2-1; CDR3 protein: CSTTPFLGTSGRSSPNEQFF; CDR3 DNA: TGCAGTACTACCCCCTTTTTGGGGACTAGCGGGAGATCTTCCCCCAATGAGCAGTTCTTC
clone size: once; CDR3 length: 15; V gene: TRBV19; D gene: TRBD2; J gene: TRBJ2-1; CDR3 protein: CASRLMSGGYNEQFF; CDR3 DNA: TGTGCCAGTAGACTGATGAGCGGGGGTTACAATGAGCAGTTCTTC
clone size: -; CDR3 length: 12; V gene: TRBV30; D gene: -; J gene: TRBJ1-1; CDR3 protein: CAWKRRNTEAFF; CDR3 DNA: TGTGCCTGGAAGCGGAGAAACACTGAAGCTTTCTTT
clone size: -; CDR3 length: 16; V gene: TRBV4-1; D gene: -; J gene: TRBJ1-6; CDR3 protein: CASSQEPGPYNSPLHF; CDR3 DNA: TGCGCCAGCAGCCAGGAGCCGGGACCCTATAATTCACCCCTCCACTTT
clone size: -; CDR3 length: 12; V gene: TRBV30; D gene: -; J gene: TRBJ1-1; CDR3 protein: CAWAPGGVGAFF; CDR3 DNA: TGTGCCTGGGCCCCGGGGGGGGTCGGGGCTTTCTTT
clone size: few; CDR3 length: 13; V gene: TRBV7-6; D gene: -; J gene: TRBJ1-2; CDR3 protein: CASSLGGLSGYTF; CDR3 DNA: TGTGCCAGCAGCTTGGGGGGTTTGAGTGGCTACACCTTC
clone size: -; CDR3 length: 13; V gene: TRBV27; D gene: -; J gene: TRBJ2-4; CDR3 protein: CASSLGGGNIQYF; CDR3 DNA: TGTGCCAGCAGTTTAGGAGGCGGTAACATTCAGTACTTC
clone size: -; CDR3 length: 14; V gene: TRBV12-3/TRBV12-4; D gene: -; J gene: TRBJ1-4; CDR3 protein: CASSLMSQGEKLFF; CDR3 DNA: TGTGCCAGCAGTTTAATGAGTCAGGGTGAAAAACTGTTTTTT
clone size: -; CDR3 length: 17; V gene: TRBV7-8; D gene: TRBD2; J gene: TRBJ2-5; CDR3 protein: CASSPTSGRYFRETQYF; CDR3 DNA: TGTGCCAGCAGCCCGACTAGCGGGAGGTATTTCCGGGAGACCCAGTACTTC
clone size: -; CDR3 length: 12; V gene: TRBV25-1; D gene: TRBD2; J gene: TRBJ2-4; CDR3 protein: CAPGGAKNIQYF; CDR3 DNA: TGTGCCCCGGGGGGTGCCAAAAACATTCAGTACTTC
clone size: few; CDR3 length: 12; V gene: TRBV20-1; D gene: -; J gene: TRBJ1-1; CDR3 protein: CSARGPGYEAFF; CDR3 DNA: TGCAGTGCTAGAGGCCCGGGGTATGAAGCTTTCTTT
clone size: -; CDR3 length: 14; V gene: TRBV3-1; D gene: TRBD2; J gene: TRBJ2-7; CDR3 protein: CASSQLLGSGEQYF; CDR3 DNA: TGTGCCAGCAGCCAACTGCTAGGTAGCGGGGAGCAGTACTTC